Each of the 3 T cell receptor beta chains below was sequenced from the same sample in a study of blood T cell repertoires in COVID-19. Profiling relied on immunoSEQ multiplex PCR, and the TCRdb table lists in-frame clones only, not all of them. The sample has more than 110,000 clones; around 80% are singletons. Sequencing was performed on peripheral blood. All receptors come from a woman of 80 years or more with active or convalescent COVID-19.

The J gene is TRBJ2-5, the V gene TRBV30; perhaps TRBD1 as D (6 bases). Deletions cut 2 bases from V and 4 bases from J, with 14 bases between. The CDR3 has 14 amino acids. From germline, CDR1 is GTSNPN and CDR2 SVGIG (reference sequence). The CDR3: CAWSTDRSLETQYF. CDR3 nucleotide sequence: TGTGCCTGGAGTACTGACAGGAGCTTAGAGACCCAGTACTTC.

The rearrangement uses TRBV10-3 and TRBJ2-3; 8 nucleotides align to TRBD2. V shed 6 bases and J 0 bases; nucleotides not matched to a gene: 8. The CDR3 contains 16 residues. Germline V lookup: CDR1 ENHRY, CDR2 SYGVKD. The DNA of the CDR3 is TGTGCCATCAGGGGGGACGGGGGGGCTAGCACAGATACGCAGTATTTT. This codes for CAIRGDGGASTDTQYF.

This clone was counted a few times. The J gene is TRBJ1-1, the V gene TRBV7-9; D might be TRBD1 (6 bases). The CDR3 is 15 residues long. V lost 5 bases and J 5 bases, leaving 18 bases between the germline ends. Germline CDR1 and CDR2: SEHNR and FQNEAQ (reference sequence). Here the CDR3 reads CASSQVGQRWTEAFF. The CDR3 DNA reads TGTGCCAGCAGCCAAGTGGGACAAAGGTGGACTGAAGCTTTCTTT.